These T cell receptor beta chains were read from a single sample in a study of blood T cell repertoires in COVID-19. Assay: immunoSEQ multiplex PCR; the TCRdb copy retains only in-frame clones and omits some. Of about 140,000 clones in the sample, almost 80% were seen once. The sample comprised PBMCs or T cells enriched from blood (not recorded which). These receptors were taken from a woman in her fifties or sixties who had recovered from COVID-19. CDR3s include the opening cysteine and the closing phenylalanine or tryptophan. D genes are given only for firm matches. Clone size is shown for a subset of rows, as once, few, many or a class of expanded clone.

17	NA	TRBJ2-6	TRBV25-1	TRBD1	CASSEATGSSGANVLTF	TGTGCCAGCAGTGAAGCGACAGGGAGCTCTGGGGCCAACGTCCTGACTTTC
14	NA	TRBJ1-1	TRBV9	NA	CASSVAGVNTEAFF	TGTGCCAGCAGCGTAGCAGGGGTTAACACTGAAGCTTTCTTT
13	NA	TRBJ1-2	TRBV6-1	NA	CASSLQANYGYTF	TGTGCCAGCAGTTTGCAGGCTAACTATGGCTACACCTTC
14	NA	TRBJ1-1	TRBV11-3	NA	CASSSGTPNTEAFF	TGTGCCAGCAGCTCTGGGACACCGAACACTGAAGCTTTCTTT
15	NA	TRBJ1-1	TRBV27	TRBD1	CASSLSMDRRAEAFF	TGTGCCAGCAGTTTATCAATGGACAGGCGGGCTGAAGCTTTCTTT
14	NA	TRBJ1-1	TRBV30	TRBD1	CAWRGGGMNTEAFF	TGTGCCTGGAGAGGAGGGGGCATGAACACTGAAGCTTTCTTT
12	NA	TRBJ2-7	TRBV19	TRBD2	CASRREGHEQYF	TGCGCCAGTCGTCGGGAGGGCCACGAGCAGTACTTC
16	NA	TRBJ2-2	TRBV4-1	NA	CASSHRRRSNTGELFF	TGCGCCAGCAGCCACAGACGGAGATCGAACACCGGGGAGCTGTTTTTT
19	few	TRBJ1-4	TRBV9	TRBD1	CASSSRTGDGGGTNEKLFF	TGTGCCAGCAGCTCCCGGACAGGGGATGGTGGAGGTACTAATGAAAAACTGTTTTTT
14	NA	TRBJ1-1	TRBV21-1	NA	CASSPGGKDTEAFF	TGTGCCAGCAGCCCAGGGGGGAAGGACACTGAAGCTTTCTTT
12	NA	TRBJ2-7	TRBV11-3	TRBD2	CASSFSGYEQYF	TGTGCCAGCAGCTTTAGCGGGTACGAGCAGTACTTC
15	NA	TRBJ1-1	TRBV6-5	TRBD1	CASSLLSTGELKAFF	TGTGCCAGCAGTCTTCTCTCGACAGGGGAGCTAAAAGCTTTCTTT
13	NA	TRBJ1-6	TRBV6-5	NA	CATLRGGNSPLHF	TGTGCCACCCTACGGGGAGGGAATTCACCCCTCCACTTT
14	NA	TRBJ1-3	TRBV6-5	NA	CASSRRGMGNTIYF	TGTGCCAGCAGTAGGAGGGGAATGGGAAACACCATATATTTT
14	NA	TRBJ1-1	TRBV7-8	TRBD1	CASSLNRGNTEAFF	TGTGCCAGCAGCTTAAACAGGGGAAACACTGAAGCTTTCTTT
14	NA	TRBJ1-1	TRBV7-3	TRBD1	CASSRQGADTEAFF	TGTGCCAGCAGCAGGCAGGGGGCCGACACTGAAGCTTTCTTT
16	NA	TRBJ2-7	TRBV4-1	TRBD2	CASSRGLAGGTYEQYF	TGCGCCAGCAGCCGCGGACTAGCGGGAGGGACCTACGAGCAGTACTTC
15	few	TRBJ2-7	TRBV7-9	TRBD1	CASSISPDRGYEQYF	TGTGCCAGCAGCATCTCACCGGACAGGGGCTACGAGCAGTACTTC
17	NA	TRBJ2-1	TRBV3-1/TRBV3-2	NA	CASSQDGSPGGYNEQFF	TGTGCCAGCAGCCAAGACGGGTCTCCCGGTGGCTACAATGAGCAGTTCTTC
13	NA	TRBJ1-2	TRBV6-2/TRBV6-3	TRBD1	CASSYGQGMGYTF	TGTGCCAGCAGTTACGGACAGGGGATGGGCTACACCTTC
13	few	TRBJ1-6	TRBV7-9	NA	CASTPNIQSPLHF	TGTGCCAGCACCCCCAATATCCAGTCACCCCTCCACTTT
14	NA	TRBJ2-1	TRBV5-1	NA	CASSSLTGRNEQFF	TGCGCCAGCAGCTCGCTGACTGGTAGGAATGAGCAGTTCTTC
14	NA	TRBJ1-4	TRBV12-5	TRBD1	CASGPGQLNEKLFF	TGTGCTAGTGGGCCGGGACAGCTTAATGAAAAACTGTTTTTT
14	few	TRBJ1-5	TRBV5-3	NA	CARSQTGLTQPQHF	TGTGCCAGAAGCCAAACAGGGTTGACTCAGCCCCAGCATTTT
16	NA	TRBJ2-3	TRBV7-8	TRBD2	CASSASSSGRLDTQYF	TGTGCCAGCAGCGCGTCCTCTAGCGGGAGGTTAGATACGCAGTATTTT
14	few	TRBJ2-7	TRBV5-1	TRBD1	CASSFDRGGDEQYF	TGCGCCAGCAGCTTTGACAGGGGTGGCGACGAGCAGTACTTC
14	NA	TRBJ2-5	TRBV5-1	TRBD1	CASSTTTGKETQYF	TGCGCCAGCAGCACGACGACAGGGAAGGAGACCCAGTACTTC
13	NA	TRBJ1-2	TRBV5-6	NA	CASNLGGAWGYTF	TGTGCCAGCAACCTAGGGGGGGCATGGGGCTACACCTTC
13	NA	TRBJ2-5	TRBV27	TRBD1	CASSSGTGETQYF	TGTGCCAGCAGTTCCGGGACAGGAGAGACCCAGTACTTC
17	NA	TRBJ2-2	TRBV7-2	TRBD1	CASSWTGATSGTGELFF	TGTGCCAGCAGCTGGACAGGGGCAACCTCGGGGACCGGGGAGCTGTTTTTT
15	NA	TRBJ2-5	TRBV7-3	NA	CASSRGQFSGETQYF	TGTGCCAGCAGCCGCGGACAATTCTCAGGGGAGACCCAGTACTTC
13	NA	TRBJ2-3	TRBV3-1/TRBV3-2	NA	CASSQRPADTQYF	TGTGCCAGCAGCCAACGTCCCGCGGATACGCAGTATTTT
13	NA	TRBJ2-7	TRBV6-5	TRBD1	CASSSGQVRLQYF	TGTGCCAGCAGTTCGGGACAGGTTCGTCTCCAGTACTTC
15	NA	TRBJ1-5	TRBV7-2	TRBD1	CASSLGTGRDSAQHF	TGTGCCAGCAGCTTGGGGACAGGGAGAGATTCGGCCCAGCATTTT
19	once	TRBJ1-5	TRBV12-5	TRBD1	CASGLVRFDRGFSNQPQHF	TGTGCTAGTGGTTTGGTTAGGTTCGACAGGGGGTTTAGCAATCAGCCCCAGCATTTT